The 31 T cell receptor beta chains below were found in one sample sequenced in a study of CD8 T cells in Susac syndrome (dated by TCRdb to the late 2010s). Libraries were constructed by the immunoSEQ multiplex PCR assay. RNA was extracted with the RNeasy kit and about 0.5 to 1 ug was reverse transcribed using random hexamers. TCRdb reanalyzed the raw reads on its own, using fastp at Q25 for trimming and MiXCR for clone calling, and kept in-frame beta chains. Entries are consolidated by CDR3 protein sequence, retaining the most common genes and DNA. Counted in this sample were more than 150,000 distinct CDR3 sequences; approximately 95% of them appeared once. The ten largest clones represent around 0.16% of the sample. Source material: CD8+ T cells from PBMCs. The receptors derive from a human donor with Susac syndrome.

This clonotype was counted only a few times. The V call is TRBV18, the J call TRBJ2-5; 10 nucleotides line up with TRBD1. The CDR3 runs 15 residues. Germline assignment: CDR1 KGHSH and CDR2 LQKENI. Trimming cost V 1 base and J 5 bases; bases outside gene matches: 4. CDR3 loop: CASSPRTGGFETQYF. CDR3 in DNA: TGTGCCAGCTCACCACGGACAGGGGGATTCGAGACCCAGTACTTC.

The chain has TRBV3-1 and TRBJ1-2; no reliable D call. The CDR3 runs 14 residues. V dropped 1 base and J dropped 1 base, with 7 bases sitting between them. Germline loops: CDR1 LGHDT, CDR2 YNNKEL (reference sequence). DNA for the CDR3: TGTGCCAGCAGCCAAGTAATTGATAACTATGGCTACACCTTC. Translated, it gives CASSQVIDNYGYTF.

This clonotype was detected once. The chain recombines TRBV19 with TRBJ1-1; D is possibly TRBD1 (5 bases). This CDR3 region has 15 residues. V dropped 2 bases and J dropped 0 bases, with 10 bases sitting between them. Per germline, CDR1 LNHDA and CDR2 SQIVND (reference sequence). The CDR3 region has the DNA TGTGCCAGTAGTATAAAGGGGTTAATGAACACTGAAGCTTTCTTT. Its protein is CASSIKGLMNTEAFF.

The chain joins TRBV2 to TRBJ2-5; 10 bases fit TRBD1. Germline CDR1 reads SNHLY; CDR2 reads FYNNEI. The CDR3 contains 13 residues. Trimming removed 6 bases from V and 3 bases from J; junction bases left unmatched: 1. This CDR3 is CASRTGGEETQYF. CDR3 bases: TGTGCCAGCAGGACAGGGGGCGAAGAGACCCAGTACTTC.

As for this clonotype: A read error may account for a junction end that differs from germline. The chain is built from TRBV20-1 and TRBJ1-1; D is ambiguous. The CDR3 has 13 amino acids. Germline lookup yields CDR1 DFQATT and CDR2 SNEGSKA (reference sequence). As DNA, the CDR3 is TGCAGTGCTAGTCCCAGGCTAAACACTGAGGCTTTCTTT. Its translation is CSASPRLNTEAFF.

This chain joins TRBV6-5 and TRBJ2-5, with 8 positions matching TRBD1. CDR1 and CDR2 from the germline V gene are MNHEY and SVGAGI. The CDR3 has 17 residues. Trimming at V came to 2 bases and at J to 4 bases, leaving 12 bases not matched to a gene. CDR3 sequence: CASSYPQTADRGETQYF. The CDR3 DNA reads TGTGCCAGCAGTTACCCCCAGACCGCCGACAGGGGAGAGACCCAGTACTTC.

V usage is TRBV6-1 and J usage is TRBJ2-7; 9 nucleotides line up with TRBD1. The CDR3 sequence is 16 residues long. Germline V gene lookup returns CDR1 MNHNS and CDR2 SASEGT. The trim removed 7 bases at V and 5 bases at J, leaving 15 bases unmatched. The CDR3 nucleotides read TGTGCCAGCACAACGTATCCCCGGACAGGGGACGACGAGCAGTACTTC. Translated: CASTTYPRTGDDEQYF.

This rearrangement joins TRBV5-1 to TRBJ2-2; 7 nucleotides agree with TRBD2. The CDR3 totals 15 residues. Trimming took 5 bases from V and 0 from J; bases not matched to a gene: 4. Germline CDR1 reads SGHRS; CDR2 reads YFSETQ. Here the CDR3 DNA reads TGCGCCAGCAGAGCGGGGACCCCGAACACCGGGGAGCTGTTTTTT. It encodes CASRAGTPNTGELFF.

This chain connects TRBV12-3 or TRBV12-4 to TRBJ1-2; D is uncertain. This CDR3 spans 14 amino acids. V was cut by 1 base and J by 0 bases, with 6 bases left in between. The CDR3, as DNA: TGTGCCAGCAGTTTAGACGCAGCTAACTATGGCTACACCTTC. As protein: CASSLDAANYGYTF.

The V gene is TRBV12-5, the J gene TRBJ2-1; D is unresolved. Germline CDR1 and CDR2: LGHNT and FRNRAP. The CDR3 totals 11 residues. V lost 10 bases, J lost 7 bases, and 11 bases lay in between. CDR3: CATSSWNEQFF. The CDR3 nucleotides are TGTGCTACCTCAAGTTGGAATGAGCAGTTCTTC.

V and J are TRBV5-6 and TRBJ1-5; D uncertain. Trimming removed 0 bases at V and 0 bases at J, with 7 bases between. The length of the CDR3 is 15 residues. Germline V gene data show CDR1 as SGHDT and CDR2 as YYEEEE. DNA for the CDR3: TGTGCCAGCAGCTTGGCCGTGTCTAGCAATCAGCCCCAGCATTTT. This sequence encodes CASSLAVSSNQPQHF.

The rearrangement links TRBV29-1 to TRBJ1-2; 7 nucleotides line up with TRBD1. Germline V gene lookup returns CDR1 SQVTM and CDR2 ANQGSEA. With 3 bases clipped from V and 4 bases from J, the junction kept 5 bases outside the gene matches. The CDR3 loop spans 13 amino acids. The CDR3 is CSVDGDSLYGYTF. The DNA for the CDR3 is TGCAGCGTTGATGGGGACAGCCTCTATGGCTACACCTTC.

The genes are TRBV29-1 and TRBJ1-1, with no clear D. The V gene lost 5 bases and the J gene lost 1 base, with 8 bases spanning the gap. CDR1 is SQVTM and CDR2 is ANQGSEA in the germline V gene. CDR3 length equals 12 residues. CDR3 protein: CSVMDGNTEAFF. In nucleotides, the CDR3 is TGCAGCGTTATGGACGGGAACACTGAAGCTTTCTTT.

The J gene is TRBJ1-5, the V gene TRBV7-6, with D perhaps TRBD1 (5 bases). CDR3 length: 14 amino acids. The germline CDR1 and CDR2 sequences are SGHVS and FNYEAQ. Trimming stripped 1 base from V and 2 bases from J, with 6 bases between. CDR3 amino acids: CASSLGGGNQPQHF. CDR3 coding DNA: TGTGCCAGCAGCTTAGGGGGGGGCAATCAGCCCCAGCATTTT.

CDR3 sequence (DNA): TGTGCCAGTAGTATTCAGGGGAACTATGGCTACACCTTC. Translating it yields CASSIQGNYGYTF. V is TRBV19 and J is TRBJ1-2; D might be TRBD1 (6 bases). Germline assignment: CDR1 LNHDA and CDR2 SQIVND (reference sequence). The CDR3 extends over 13 amino acids. Trimming took off 3 bases at V and 2 bases at J, with 7 bases between the two ends.

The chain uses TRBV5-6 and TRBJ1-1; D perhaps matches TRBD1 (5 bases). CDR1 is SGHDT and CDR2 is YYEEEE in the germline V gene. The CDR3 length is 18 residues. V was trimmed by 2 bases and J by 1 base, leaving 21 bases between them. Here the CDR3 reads CASSFFRSRGEANTEAFF. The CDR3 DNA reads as TGTGCCAGCAGCTTCTTTCGGTCTAGGGGTGAGGCGAACACTGAAGCTTTCTTT. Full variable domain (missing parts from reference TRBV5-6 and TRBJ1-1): DAGVTQSPTHLIKTRGQQVTLRCSPKSGHDTVSWYQQALGQGPQFIFQYYEEEERQRGNFPDRFSGHQFPNYSSELNVNALLLGDSALYLCASSFFRSRGEANTEAFFGQGTRLTVV.

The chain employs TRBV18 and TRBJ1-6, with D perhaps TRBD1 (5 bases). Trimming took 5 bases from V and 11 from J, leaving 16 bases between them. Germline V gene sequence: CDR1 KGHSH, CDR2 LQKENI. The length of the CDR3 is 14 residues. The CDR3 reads CASSSGLGEAPLHF. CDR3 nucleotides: TGTGCCAGCTCATCTGGTCTGGGGGAGGCACCCCTCCACTTT.

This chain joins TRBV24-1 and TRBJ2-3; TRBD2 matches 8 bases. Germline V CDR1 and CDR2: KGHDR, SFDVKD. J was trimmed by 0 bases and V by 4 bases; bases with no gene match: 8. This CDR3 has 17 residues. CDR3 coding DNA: TGTGCCACCAGTGACCCCGGGACTAGAGGTAGCACAGATACGCAGTATTTT. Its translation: CATSDPGTRGSTDTQYF.

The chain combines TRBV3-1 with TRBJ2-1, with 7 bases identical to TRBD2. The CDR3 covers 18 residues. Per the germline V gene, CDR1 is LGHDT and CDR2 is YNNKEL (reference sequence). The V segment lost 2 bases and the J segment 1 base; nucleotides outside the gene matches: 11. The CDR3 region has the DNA TGTGCCAGCAGCCAACCCACTAGCGAAAGTTTGTCCTACAATGAGCAGTTCTTC. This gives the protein CASSQPTSESLSYNEQFF.

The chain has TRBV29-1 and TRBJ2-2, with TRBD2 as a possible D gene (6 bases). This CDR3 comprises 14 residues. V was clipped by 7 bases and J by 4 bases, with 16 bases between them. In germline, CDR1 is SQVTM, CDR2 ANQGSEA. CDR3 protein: CSATGTGTTGELFF. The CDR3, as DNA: TGCAGCGCCACCGGGACTGGCACCACCGGGGAGCTGTTTTTT.

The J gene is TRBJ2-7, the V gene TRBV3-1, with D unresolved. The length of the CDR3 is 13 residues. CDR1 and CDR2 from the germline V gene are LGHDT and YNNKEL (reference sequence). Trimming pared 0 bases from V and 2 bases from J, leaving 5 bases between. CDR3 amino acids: CASSQEAPYEQYF. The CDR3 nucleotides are TGTGCCAGCAGCCAAGAAGCCCCCTACGAGCAGTACTTC.

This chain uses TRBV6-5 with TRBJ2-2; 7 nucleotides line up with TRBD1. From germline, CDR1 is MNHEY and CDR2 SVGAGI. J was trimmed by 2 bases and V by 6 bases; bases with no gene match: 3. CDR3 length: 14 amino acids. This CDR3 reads CASRAGGNTGELFF. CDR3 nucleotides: TGTGCCAGCAGGGCAGGGGGAAACACCGGGGAGCTGTTTTTT.

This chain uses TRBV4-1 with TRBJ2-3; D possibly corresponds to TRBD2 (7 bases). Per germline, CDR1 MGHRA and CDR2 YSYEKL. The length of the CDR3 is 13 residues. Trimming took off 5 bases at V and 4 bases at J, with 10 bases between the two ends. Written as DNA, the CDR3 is TGCGCCAGCAGCTGGGAGGGGGCAGATACGCAGTATTTT. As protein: CASSWEGADTQYF.

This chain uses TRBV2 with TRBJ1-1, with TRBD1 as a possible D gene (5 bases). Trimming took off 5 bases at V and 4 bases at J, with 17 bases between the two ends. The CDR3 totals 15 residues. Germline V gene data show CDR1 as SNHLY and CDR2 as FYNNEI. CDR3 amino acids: CASSLGPGQGTEAFF. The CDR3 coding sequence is TGTGCCAGCAGTCTTGGGCCAGGCCAGGGCACTGAAGCTTTCTTT. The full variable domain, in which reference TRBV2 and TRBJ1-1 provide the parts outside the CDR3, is EPEVTQTPSHQVTQMGQEVILRCVPISNHLYFYWYRQILGQKVEFLVSFYNNEISEKSEIFDDQFSVERPDGSNFTLKIRSTKLEDSAMYFCASSLGPGQGTEAFFGQGTRLTVV.

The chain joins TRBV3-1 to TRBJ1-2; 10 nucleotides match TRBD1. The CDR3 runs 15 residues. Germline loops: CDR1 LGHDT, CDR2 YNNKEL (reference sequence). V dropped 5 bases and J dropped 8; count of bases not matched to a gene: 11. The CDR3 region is CASSMGQGQRGGYTF. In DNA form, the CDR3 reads TGTGCCAGCAGCATGGGACAGGGGCAACGGGGAGGCTACACCTTC. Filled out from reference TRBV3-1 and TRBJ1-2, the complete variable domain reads DTAVSQTPKYLVTQMGNDKSIKCEQNLGHDTMYWYKQDSKKFLKIMFSYNNKELIINETVPNRFSPKSPDKAHLNLHINSLELGDSAVYFCASSMGQGQRGGYTFGSGTRLTVV.

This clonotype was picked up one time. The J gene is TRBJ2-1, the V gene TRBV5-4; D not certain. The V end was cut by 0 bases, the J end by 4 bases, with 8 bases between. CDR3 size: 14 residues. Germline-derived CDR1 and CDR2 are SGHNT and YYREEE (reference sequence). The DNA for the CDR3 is TGTGCCAGCAGCTTGGCAGCACTATACAATGAGCAGTTCTTC. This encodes CASSLAALYNEQFF.

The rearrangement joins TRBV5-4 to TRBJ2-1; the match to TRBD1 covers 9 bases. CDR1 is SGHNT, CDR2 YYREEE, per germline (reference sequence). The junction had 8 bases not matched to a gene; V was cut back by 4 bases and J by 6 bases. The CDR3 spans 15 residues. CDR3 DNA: TGTGCCAGCAGCCTTCCGGACAGGGGAAGCAATGAGCAGTTCTTC. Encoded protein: CASSLPDRGSNEQFF.

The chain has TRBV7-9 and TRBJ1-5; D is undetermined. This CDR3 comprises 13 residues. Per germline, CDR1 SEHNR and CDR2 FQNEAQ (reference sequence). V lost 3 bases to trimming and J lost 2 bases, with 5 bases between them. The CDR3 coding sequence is TGTGCCAGCAGCTTGTGGGGCAATCAGCCCCAGCATTTT. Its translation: CASSLWGNQPQHF.

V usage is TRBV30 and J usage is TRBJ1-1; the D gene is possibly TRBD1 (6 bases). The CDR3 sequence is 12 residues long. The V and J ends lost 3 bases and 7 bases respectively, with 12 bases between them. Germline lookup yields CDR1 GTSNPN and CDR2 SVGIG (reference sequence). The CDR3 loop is CAWSASGVEAFF. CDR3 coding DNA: TGTGCCTGGAGCGCGTCAGGGGTTGAAGCTTTCTTT.

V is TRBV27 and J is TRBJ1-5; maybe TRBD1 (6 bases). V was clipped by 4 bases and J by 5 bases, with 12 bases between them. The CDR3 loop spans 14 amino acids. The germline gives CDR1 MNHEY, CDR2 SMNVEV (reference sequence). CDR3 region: CASSSGRGDQPQHF. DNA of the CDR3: TGTGCCAGCAGTTCGGGCAGGGGAGATCAGCCCCAGCATTTT.

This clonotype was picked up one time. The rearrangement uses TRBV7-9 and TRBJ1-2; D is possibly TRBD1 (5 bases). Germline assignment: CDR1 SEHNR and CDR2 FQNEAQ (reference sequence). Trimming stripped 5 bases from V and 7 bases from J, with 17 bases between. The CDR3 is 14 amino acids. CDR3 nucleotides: TGTGCCAGCAGCAGTACCCAGGGAGTCATTGGCTACACCTTC. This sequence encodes CASSSTQGVIGYTF.